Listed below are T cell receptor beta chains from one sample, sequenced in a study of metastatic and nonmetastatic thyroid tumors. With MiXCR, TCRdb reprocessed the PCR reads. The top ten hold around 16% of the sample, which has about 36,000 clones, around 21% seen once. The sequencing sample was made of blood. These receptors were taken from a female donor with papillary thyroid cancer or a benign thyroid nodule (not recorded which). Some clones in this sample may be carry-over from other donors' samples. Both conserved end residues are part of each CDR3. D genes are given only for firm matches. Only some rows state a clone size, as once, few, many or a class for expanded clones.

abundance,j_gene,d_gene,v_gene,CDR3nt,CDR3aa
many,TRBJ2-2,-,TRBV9,TGTGCCAGCAGCGCCGGGGACGGACTAAACACCGGGGAGCTGTTTTTT,CASSAGDGLNTGELFF
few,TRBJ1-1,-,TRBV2,TGTGCCAGCAGTGAAAAACCCTACCCTGAAGCTTTCTTT,CASSEKPYPEAFF
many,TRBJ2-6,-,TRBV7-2,TGTGCCAGCACCACAGAAGACGTCCTGACTTTC,CASTTEDVLTF
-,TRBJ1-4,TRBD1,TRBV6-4,TGTGCCAGCATACAGGGGGCGTTTGAAAAACTGTTTTTT,CASIQGAFEKLFF
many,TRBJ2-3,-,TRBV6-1,TGTGCCAGCAGAAAGGGACTTGGTTCCTCAGATACGCAGTATTTT,CASRKGLGSSDTQYF
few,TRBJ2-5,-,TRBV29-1,TGCAGCGTTCTTTCCCCAGGGATCGATACCCAGTACTTC,CSVLSPGIDTQYF
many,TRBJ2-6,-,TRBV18,TGTGCCAGCTCACCTGGGGCGGGTTCTGGGGCCAACGTCCTGACTTTC,CASSPGAGSGANVLTF
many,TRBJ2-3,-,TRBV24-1,TGTGCCACCAGTGAAGGGTGGGTGGCAGATACGCAGTATTTT,CATSEGWVADTQYF
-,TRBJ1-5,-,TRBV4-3,TGCGCCAGCAGCCAAGATTGGACAGGCAATCAGCCCCAGCATTTT,CASSQDWTGNQPQHF
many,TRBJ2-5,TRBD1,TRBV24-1,TGTGCCACCAGTGACCGGGACAGAGAAGAGACCCAGTACTTC,CATSDRDREETQYF
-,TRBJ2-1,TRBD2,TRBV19,TGTGCCAGTAGTTCCAGCGTGACTAGCGGTTACAATGAGCAGTTCTTC,CASSSSVTSGYNEQFF
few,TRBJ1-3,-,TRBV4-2,TGTGCCAGCAGCCGCAGTGGGGCAGGGCTTAGTGGAAACACCATATATTTT,CASSRSGAGLSGNTIYF
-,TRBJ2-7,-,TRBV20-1,TGCAGTGCTAGAGATAGTATGGATACCTACGAGCAGTACTTC,CSARDSMDTYEQYF
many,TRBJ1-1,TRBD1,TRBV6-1,TGTGCCAGCAGCCCGCTCAGGGGGCGAAGCACTGAAGCTTTCTTT,CASSPLRGRSTEAFF
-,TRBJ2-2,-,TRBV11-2,TGTTCCATCAGCTTAGAAGTTTCGCTTCGGGGCACCGGGGAGCTGTTTTTT,CSISLEVSLRGTGELFF
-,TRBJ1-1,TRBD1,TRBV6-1,TGTGCCAGCAGTGAAGGACAGGGTACCCTTGAAGCTTTCTTT,CASSEGQGTLEAFF
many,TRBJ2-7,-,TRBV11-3,TGTGCCAGCAGCTTAGTTAGCCGGAGCCTTAACTACGAGCAGTACTTC,CASSLVSRSLNYEQYF
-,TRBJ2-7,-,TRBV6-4,TGTGCCAGCCATTTAACGGGCCTGGGTATCGTTATCTACGAGCAGTACTTC,CASHLTGLGIVIYEQYF
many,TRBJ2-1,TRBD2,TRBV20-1,TGCAGTGTTAAGGGACTAGCGGGATTACCCTACAATGAGCAGTTCTTC,CSVKGLAGLPYNEQFF
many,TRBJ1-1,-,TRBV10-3,TGTGCCACTGCCGCTGGGGCGGGCAGAGCTTTCTTT,CATAAGAGRAFF
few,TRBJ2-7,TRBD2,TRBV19,TGTGCCAGTAGTAGGACTAGCGGGCCCTACGAGCAGTACTTC,CASSRTSGPYEQYF
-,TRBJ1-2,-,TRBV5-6,TGTGCCAGCAGCTTGATACGGGCCCTTAATGGCTACACCTTC,CASSLIRALNGYTF
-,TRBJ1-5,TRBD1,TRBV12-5,TGTGCTAGTGGACCCGATCCGGGACAGGAGGTGTGGGTACGGGGTCATCCCCAGCATTTT,CASGPDPGQEVWVRGHPQHF
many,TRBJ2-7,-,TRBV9,TGTGCCAGCAGCCCCGCTGGGGGCTACGAGCAGTACTTC,CASSPAGGYEQYF
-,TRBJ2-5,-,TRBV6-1,TGTTCCGGCGGTGGGACTGAGACCCAGTACTTC,CSGGGTETQYF
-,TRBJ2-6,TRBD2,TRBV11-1,TGTGCCAGCAGCTTAGTAGCGGGAGCTGGGGCCAACGTCCTGACTTTC,CASSLVAGAGANVLTF
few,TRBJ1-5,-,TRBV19,TGTGCCAGTGAACAAAACCAGGGATTAAGGCCCCAGCATTTT,CASEQNQGLRPQHF
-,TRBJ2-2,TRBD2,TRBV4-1,TGCGCCAGCAGCCAAGAAGGGCTAGCGGGAGGGGACACCGGGGAGCTGTTTTTT,CASSQEGLAGGDTGELFF
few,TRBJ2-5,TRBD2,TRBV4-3,TGCGCCAGCAGCCAAACTATTTTAGCGGGATCTCAAGAGACCCAGTACTTC,CASSQTILAGSQETQYF
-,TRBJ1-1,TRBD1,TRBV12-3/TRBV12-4,TGTGCCAGCAGTTTAGGAGGGGGCGACACTGAAGCTTTCTTT,CASSLGGGDTEAFF
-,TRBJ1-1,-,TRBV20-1,TGCAGTGCTAGAGAAGGCCCGCGAGGGGCGCGGACTGAAGCTTTCTTT,CSAREGPRGARTEAFF
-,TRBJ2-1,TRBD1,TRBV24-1,TGTGCCACCAGTGATACCTACGGGACAGGGGGTAACAATGAGCAGTTCTTC,CATSDTYGTGGNNEQFF
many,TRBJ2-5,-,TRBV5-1,TGCGCCAGCAGCCCGGCGACCATTCAAGAGACCCAGTACTTC,CASSPATIQETQYF
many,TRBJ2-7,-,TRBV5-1,TGCGCCAGCAGCTTTGATGCAGCCTCCTACGAGCAGTACTTC,CASSFDAASYEQYF
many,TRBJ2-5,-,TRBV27,TGTGCCAGCAGTAGAGCCCCGGGCCCGACAGAGACCCAGTACTTC,CASSRAPGPTETQYF
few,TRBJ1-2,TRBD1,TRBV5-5,TGTGCCAGCAGCACCGGGACAGGGAATGGCTACACCTTC,CASSTGTGNGYTF
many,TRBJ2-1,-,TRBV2,TGTGCCAGCAAGACCCGCTCCTACAATGAGCAGTTCTTC,CASKTRSYNEQFF
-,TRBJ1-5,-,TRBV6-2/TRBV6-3,TGTGCCAGCAGAAGGGAGCTTGGAAATCAGCCCCAGCATTTT,CASRRELGNQPQHF
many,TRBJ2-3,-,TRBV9,TGTGCCAGCAGCGTAGCTGGAGATACGCAGTATTTT,CASSVAGDTQYF
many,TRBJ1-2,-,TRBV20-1,TGCAGTGCTAGAAACCCCCCGACAGCTAACTATGGCTACACCTTC,CSARNPPTANYGYTF
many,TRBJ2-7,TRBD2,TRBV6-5,TGTGCCAGCAGCTTACTAGCGGGAGAAACCCACGAGCAGTACTTC,CASSLLAGETHEQYF
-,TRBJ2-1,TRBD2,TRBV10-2,TGCGCCAGCAATCCCAAGAATAGCGGGAGCTCCTACAATGAGCAGTTCTTC,CASNPKNSGSSYNEQFF
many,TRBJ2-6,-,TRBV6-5,TGTGCCAGCAGTTACTCGCAGGGATTTGGGGCCAACGTCCTGACTTTC,CASSYSQGFGANVLTF
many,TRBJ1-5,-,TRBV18,TGTGCCAGCTCACCCCGAAATTCTAACAATCAGCCCCAGCATTTT,CASSPRNSNNQPQHF
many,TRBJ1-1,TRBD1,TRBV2,TGTGCCAGCAGAGGACAGGTCACTGAAGCTTTCTTT,CASRGQVTEAFF
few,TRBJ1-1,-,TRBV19,TGTGCCAGTAGCCAGACTTGGAACACTGAAGCTTTCTTT,CASSQTWNTEAFF